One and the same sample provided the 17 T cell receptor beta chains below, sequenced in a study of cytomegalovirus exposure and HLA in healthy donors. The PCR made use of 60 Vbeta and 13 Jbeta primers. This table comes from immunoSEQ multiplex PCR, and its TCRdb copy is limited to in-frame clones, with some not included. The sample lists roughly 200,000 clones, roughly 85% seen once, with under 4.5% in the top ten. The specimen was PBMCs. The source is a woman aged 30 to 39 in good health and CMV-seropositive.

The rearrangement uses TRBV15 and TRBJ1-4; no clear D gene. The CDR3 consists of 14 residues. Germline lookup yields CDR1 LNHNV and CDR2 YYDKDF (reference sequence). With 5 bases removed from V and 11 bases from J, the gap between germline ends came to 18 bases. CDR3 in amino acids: CATSLDPGGGKLFF. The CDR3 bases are TGTGCCACCAGCCTCGATCCGGGTGGAGGGAAACTGTTTTTT. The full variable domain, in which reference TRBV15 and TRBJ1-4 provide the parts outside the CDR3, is DAMVIQNPRYQVTQFGKPVTLSCSQTLNHNVMYWYQQKSSQAPKLLFHYYDKDFNNEADTPDNFQSRRPNTSFCFLDIRSPGLGDTAMYLCATSLDPGGGKLFFGSGTQLSVL.

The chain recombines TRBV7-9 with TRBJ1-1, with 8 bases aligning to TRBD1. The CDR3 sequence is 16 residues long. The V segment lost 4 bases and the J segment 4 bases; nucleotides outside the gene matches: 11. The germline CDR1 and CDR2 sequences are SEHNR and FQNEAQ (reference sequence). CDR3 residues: CASSSLQGVFFTEAFF. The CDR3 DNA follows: TGTGCCAGCAGCTCACTACAGGGGGTCTTCTTCACTGAAGCTTTCTTT.

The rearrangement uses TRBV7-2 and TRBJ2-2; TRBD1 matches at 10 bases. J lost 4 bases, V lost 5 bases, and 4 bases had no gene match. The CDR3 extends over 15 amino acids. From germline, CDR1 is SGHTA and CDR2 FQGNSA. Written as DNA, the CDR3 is TGTGCCAGCAGCGACAGGGACAGGGGCACCGGGGAGCTGTTTTTT. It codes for CASSDRDRGTGELFF. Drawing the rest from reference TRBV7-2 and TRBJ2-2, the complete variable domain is GAGVSQSPSNKVTEKGKDVELRCDPISGHTALYWYRQSLGQGLEFLIYFQGNSAPDKSGLPSDRFSAERTGGSVSTLTIQRTQQEDSAVYLCASSDRDRGTGELFFGEGSRLTVL.

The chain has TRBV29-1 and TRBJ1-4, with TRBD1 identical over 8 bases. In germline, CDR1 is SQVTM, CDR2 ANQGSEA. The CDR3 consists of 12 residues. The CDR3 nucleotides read TGCACCCGGACAGGGAATTATGAAAAACTGTTTTTT. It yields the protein CTRTGNYEKLFF.

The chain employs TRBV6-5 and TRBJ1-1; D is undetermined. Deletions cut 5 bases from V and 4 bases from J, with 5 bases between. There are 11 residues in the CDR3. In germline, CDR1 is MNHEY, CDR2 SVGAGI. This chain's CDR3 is CASSLGTEAFF. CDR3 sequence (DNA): TGTGCCAGCAGTCTAGGCACTGAAGCTTTCTTT.

The CDR3: CASSSGLAGGPSTDTQYF. CDR3 nucleotides: TGTGCCAGTAGTTCTGGACTAGCGGGAGGGCCTAGCACAGATACGCAGTATTTT. This chain uses TRBV19 with TRBJ2-3; 15 nucleotides align to TRBD2. The V and J ends lost 5 bases and 0 bases, in that order; junction bases with no gene match: 6. The CDR3 sequence is 18 residues long. Germline V gene data show CDR1 as LNHDA and CDR2 as SQIVND (reference sequence).

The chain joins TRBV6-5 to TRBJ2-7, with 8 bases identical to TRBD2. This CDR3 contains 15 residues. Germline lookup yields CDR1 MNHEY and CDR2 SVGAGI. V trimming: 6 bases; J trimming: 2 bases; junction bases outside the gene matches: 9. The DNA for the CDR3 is TGTGCCAGCAGGCTAAGCGGGAGTCTTCCCTACGAGCAGTACTTC. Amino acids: CASRLSGSLPYEQYF.

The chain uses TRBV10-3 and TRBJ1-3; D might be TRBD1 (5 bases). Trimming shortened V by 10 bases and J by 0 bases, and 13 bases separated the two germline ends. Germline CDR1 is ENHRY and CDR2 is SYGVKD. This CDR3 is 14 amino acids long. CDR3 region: CATVGQLSGNTIYF. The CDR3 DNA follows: TGTGCCACCGTTGGACAACTCTCTGGAAACACCATATATTTT.

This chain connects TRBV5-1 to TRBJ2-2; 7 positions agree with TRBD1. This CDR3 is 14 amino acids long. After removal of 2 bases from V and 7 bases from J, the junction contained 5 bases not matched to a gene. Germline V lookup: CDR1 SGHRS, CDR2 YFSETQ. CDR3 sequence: CASSFDRDGGELFF. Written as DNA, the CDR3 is TGCGCCAGCAGCTTCGACAGGGACGGCGGGGAGCTGTTTTTT.

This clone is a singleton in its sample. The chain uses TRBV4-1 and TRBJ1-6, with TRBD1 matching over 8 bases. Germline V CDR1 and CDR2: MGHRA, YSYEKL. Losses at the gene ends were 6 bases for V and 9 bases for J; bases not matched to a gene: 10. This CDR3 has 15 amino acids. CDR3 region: CASRTGQGMGSPLHF. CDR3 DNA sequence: TGCGCCAGCAGAACCGGACAGGGAATGGGTTCACCCCTCCACTTT.

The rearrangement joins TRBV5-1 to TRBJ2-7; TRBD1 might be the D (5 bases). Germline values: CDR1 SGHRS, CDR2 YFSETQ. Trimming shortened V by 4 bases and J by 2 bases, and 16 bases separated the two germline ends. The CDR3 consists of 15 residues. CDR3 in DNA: TGCGCCAGCAGCCTCGTTTCAGGGATTACCTACGAGCAGTACTTC. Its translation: CASSLVSGITYEQYF.

DNA for the CDR3: TGCGCCAGCAGCCAAGATCGAGGGGGGGCAACTAATGAAAAACTGTTTTTT. This gives the protein CASSQDRGGATNEKLFF. The chain carries TRBV4-1 and TRBJ1-4, with D maybe TRBD1 (6 bases). The CDR3 is 17 amino acids. Trimming left V 0 bases short and J 0 bases short, with 11 bases between. Germline V gene sequence: CDR1 MGHRA, CDR2 YSYEKL.

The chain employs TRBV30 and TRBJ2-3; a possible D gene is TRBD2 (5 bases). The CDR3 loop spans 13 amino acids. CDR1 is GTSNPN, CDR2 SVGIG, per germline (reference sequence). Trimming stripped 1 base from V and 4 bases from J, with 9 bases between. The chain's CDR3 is CAWSERGPDTQYF. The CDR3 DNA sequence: TGTGCCTGGAGTGAGAGAGGGCCAGATACGCAGTATTTT. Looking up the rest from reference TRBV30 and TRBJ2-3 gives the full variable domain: SQTIHQWPATLVQPVGSPLSLECTVEGTSNPNLYWYRQAAGRGLQLLFYSVGIGQISSEVPQNLSASRPQDRQFILSSKKLLLSDSGFYLCAWSERGPDTQYFGPGTRLTVL.

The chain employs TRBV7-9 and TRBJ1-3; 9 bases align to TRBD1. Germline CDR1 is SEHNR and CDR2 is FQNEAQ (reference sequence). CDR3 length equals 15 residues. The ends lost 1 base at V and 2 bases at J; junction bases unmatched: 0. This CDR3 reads CASSLGQGAGNTIYF. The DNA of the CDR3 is TGTGCCAGCAGCTTAGGACAGGGGGCTGGAAACACCATATATTTT.

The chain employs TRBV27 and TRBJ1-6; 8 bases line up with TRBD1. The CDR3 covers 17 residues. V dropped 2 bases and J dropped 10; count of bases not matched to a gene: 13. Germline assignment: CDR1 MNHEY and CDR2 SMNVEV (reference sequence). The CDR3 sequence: CASSLTYRTGMYSPLHF. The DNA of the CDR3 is TGTGCCAGCAGTTTAACGTACCGGACAGGGATGTACTCACCCCTCCACTTT.

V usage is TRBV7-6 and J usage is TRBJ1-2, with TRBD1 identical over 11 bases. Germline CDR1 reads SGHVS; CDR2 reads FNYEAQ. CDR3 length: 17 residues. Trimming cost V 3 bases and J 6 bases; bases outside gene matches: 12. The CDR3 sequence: CASSFTSGTGGWDGYTF. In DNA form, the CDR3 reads TGTGCCAGCAGCTTTACATCCGGGACAGGGGGTTGGGATGGCTACACCTTC.

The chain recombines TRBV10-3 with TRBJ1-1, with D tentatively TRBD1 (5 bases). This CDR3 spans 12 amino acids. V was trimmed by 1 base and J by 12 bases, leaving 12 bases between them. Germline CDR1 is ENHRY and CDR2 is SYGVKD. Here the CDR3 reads CAISELSGIPFF. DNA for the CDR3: TGTGCCATCAGTGAGTTGTCAGGGATACCTTTCTTT.